Following are 20 T cell receptor beta chains from one sample sequenced in a study of radiation and T cells in renal cell carcinoma. Some clones are missing from TCRdb's copy, which holds only in-frame ones; the method was immunoSEQ multiplex PCR. There are about 130,000 clones in the sample; roughly four fifths occur only once, and 5.8% lies in the top ten. As to time point: blood 2 weeks post-SBRT. As to treatment: 15 Gy SBRT to primary tumor, nephrectomy 4 weeks later. This sample comprised blood, obtained from a patient whose treatment included radiotherapy and nephrectomy. The receptors were sampled from a man in his forties or fifties with renal cell carcinoma.

The rearrangement uses TRBV28 and TRBJ1-2; 9 bases map to TRBD1. The V gene's germline CDR1 is MDHEN and CDR2 SYDVKM. Germline trimming cut 6 bases from V and 2 bases from J; bases unmatched to any gene: 13. The CDR3 totals 17 residues. The CDR3 sequence: CASRGQGQKSLNYGYTF. As DNA, the CDR3 is TGTGCCAGCAGGGGACAGGGACAAAAATCTTTAAACTATGGCTACACCTTC.

The rearrangement uses TRBV30 and TRBJ2-3, with TRBD1 matching 8 bases. The CDR3 runs 14 residues. CDR1 is GTSNPN and CDR2 is SVGIG in the germline V gene (reference sequence). Trimming cost V 7 bases and J 2 bases; bases outside gene matches: 8. CDR3: CASQGQAYTDTQYF. The CDR3 bases are TGTGCCTCACAGGGACAGGCTTACACAGATACGCAGTATTTT.

This clone was seen just once. V and J are TRBV7-2 and TRBJ2-1; D gene uncertain. This CDR3 region has 16 residues. V was pared by 0 bases and J by 10 bases, with 19 bases between. The germline V gene encodes CDR1 SGHTA and CDR2 FQGNSA. CDR3 loop: CASSLAPPAVYGEQFF. The CDR3 region has the DNA TGTGCCAGCAGCTTAGCGCCCCCAGCAGTATATGGGGAGCAGTTCTTC.

The chain joins TRBV9 to TRBJ1-1; the D gene is possibly TRBD1 (5 bases). Germline-derived CDR1 and CDR2 are SGDLS and YYNGEE. The V end was cut by 3 bases, the J end by 5 bases, with 17 bases between. This CDR3 contains 15 residues. This CDR3 reads CASSGLPTVGTEAFF. The CDR3 DNA is TGTGCCAGCAGCGGTCTGCCGACAGTCGGTACTGAAGCTTTCTTT.

The V and J genes are TRBV4-1 and TRBJ2-6; D not resolved. The germline V gene encodes CDR1 MGHRA and CDR2 YSYEKL. The CDR3 has 15 residues. Trimming left V 0 bases short and J 0 bases short, with 3 bases between. The CDR3 loop reads CASSQDFSGANVLTF. The CDR3 coding sequence is TGCGCCAGCAGCCAAGATTTCTCTGGGGCCAACGTCCTGACTTTC.

The chain employs TRBV27 and TRBJ2-3, with 7 bases fitting TRBD2. From germline, CDR1 is MNHEY and CDR2 SMNVEV (reference sequence). The CDR3 is 15 residues long. With 3 bases clipped from V and 2 bases from J, the junction kept 5 bases outside the gene matches. CDR3 loop: CASSFGSGFTDTQYF. The CDR3 coding sequence is TGTGCCAGCAGTTTCGGTAGCGGGTTCACAGATACGCAGTATTTT.

The chain couples TRBV10-2 to TRBJ2-6; D perhaps matches TRBD2 (5 bases). The V gene lost 6 bases and the J gene lost 4 bases, with 13 bases spanning the gap. This CDR3 spans 15 amino acids. Germline CDR1 reads WSHSY; CDR2 reads SAAADI. Written as DNA, the CDR3 is TGCGCCAGCAGCCCTGACTACAGAGGGGCCAACGTCCTGACTTTC. Its protein is CASSPDYRGANVLTF.

This clone was recorded once. This chain connects TRBV10-3 to TRBJ1-2; D perhaps matches TRBD1 (6 bases). Deletions cut 7 bases from V and 6 bases from J, with 18 bases between. CDR3 length: 14 residues. The germline V gene has CDR1 ENHRY and CDR2 SYGVKD. The CDR3 bases are TGTGCCATCAACACTGGAGGGGGGGGCGATGGCTACACCTTC. The encoded protein is CAINTGGGGDGYTF.

This chain uses TRBV6-1 with TRBJ2-3; TRBD2 matches 8 bases. Germline V gene data show CDR1 as MNHNS and CDR2 as SASEGT. The junction had 7 bases not matched to a gene; V was cut back by 5 bases and J by 3 bases. CDR3 length equals 15 residues. The CDR3 region has the DNA TGTGCCAGCAGTTTCGCAGCGGGGGTAACAGATACGCAGTATTTT. Its protein is CASSFAAGVTDTQYF.

This clone was detected once. The chain employs TRBV2 and TRBJ1-5; TRBD1 aligns across 9 bases. This CDR3 is built from 16 residues. V lost 6 bases, J lost 1 base, and 7 bases stayed unmatched. CDR1 is SNHLY, CDR2 FYNNEI, per germline. The CDR3 bases are TGTGCCAGCAGACAGGGGGCTTCTATGAGCAATCAGCCCCAGCATTTT. Translated: CASRQGASMSNQPQHF.

The chain has TRBV18 and TRBJ2-7; D perhaps matches TRBD1 (6 bases). The CDR3 loop spans 13 amino acids. Trimming took off 0 bases at V and 6 bases at J, with 9 bases between the two ends. Germline V gene data show CDR1 as KGHSH and CDR2 as LQKENI. For the CDR3, the DNA is TGTGCCAGCTCACCACCTGGGGGCGGCGAGCAGTACTTC. Protein product: CASSPPGGGEQYF.

The V call is TRBV4-2, the J call TRBJ1-2; D is ambiguous. Trimming removed 3 bases at V and 1 base at J, with 9 bases between. The CDR3 contains 14 residues. The germline V gene has CDR1 LGHNA and CDR2 YNFKEQ. Here the CDR3 reads CASSQEQRNYGYTF. CDR3 coding DNA: TGTGCCAGCAGCCAGGAACAGCGTAACTATGGCTACACCTTC.

V gene TRBV28 combines with J gene TRBJ1-1; 11 positions agree with TRBD1. The germline V gene has CDR1 MDHEN and CDR2 SYDVKM. The CDR3 runs 16 residues. J was trimmed by 5 bases and V by 2 bases; bases with no gene match: 7. The CDR3 here is CASSLRTGGPGTEAFF. The CDR3 bases are TGTGCCAGCAGTTTACGGACAGGGGGCCCAGGGACTGAAGCTTTCTTT.

The J gene is TRBJ1-2, the V gene TRBV6-5; 9 bases fit TRBD1. The germline gives CDR1 MNHEY, CDR2 SVGAGI. V gave up 6 bases and J gave up 4 bases; unmatched junction bases: 9. This CDR3 region has 15 residues. CDR3 in DNA: TGTGCCAGCAGAACCGGGACAGGGCGTTCCTATGGCTACACCTTC. Protein sequence: CASRTGTGRSYGYTF.

This chain joins TRBV19 and TRBJ1-1, with 7 bases that match TRBD1. V was pared by 3 bases and J by 5 bases, with 6 bases of the junction left unmatched. This CDR3 spans 14 amino acids. Germline CDR1 LNHDA, CDR2 SQIVND (reference sequence). CDR3 sequence (DNA): TGTGCCAGTAGTATTACAGGGGCGATAACTGAAGCTTTCTTT. Its protein is CASSITGAITEAFF.

V usage is TRBV6-1 and J usage is TRBJ2-7, with D possibly matching TRBD1 (5 bases). The ends were cut back, 11 bases at V and 6 bases at J, with 17 bases in the middle. This CDR3 comprises 12 residues. In germline, CDR1 is MNHNS, CDR2 SASEGT. The CDR3 sequence: CALKDNPFEQYF. The CDR3 DNA is TGTGCCCTCAAGGACAACCCCTTCGAGCAGTACTTC.

The chain recombines TRBV10-3 with TRBJ1-5; unclear D gene. V was trimmed by 4 bases and J by 3 bases, leaving 4 bases between them. The CDR3 runs to 12 residues. Germline CDR1 is ENHRY and CDR2 is SYGVKD. In DNA form, the CDR3 reads TGTGCCATCAGTGCCCCCAATCAGCCCCAGCATTTT. It yields the protein CAISAPNQPQHF.

Here the CDR3 DNA reads TGTGCCAGCAGCTGGGGACAGGGAAACGCTGGGGCCAACGTCCTGACTTTC. Encoded protein: CASSWGQGNAGANVLTF. The genes are TRBV7-9 and TRBJ2-6; 9 positions match TRBD1. The CDR3 is 17 amino acids. J lost 2 bases, V lost 4 bases, and 6 bases had no gene match. Germline CDR1 and CDR2: SEHNR and FQNEAQ (reference sequence). Variable domain in full (rest from reference TRBV7-9 and TRBJ2-6): DTGVSQNPRHKITKRGQNVTFRCDPISEHNRLYWYRQTLGQGPEFLTYFQNEAQLEKSRLLSDRFSAERPKGSFSTLEIQRTEQGDSAMYLCASSWGQGNAGANVLTFGAGSRLTVL.

The chain combines TRBV6-5 with TRBJ2-5; 11 bases align to TRBD2. Trimming took 6 bases from V and 5 from J; bases not matched to a gene: 8. Germline lookup yields CDR1 MNHEY and CDR2 SVGAGI. The CDR3 runs to 15 residues. CDR3 DNA sequence: TGTGCCAGCAGCCAAAAACTAGCGGGAGAGGAGACCCAGTACTTC. Amino acids: CASSQKLAGEETQYF.

This clone was observed a few times. The rearrangement uses TRBV7-2 and TRBJ1-6, with 8 nucleotides matching TRBD1. V lost 6 bases, J lost 11 bases, and 6 bases stayed unmatched. The CDR3 extends over 13 amino acids. Per the germline V gene, CDR1 is SGHTA and CDR2 is FQGNSA. CDR3 region: CASSQDRDTPLHF. The CDR3 nucleotides are TGTGCCAGCAGTCAGGACAGGGATACACCCCTCCACTTT.